These 22 T cell receptor beta chains came from one sample sequenced in a study of Ad26.COV2.S vaccination and SARS-CoV-2 variants listed by TCRdb under 2021. The treatment or condition label, read with the paper, signifies: some 20 received Ad26.COV2.S at low or high dose, single or two shots; roughly 5 received placebo; per-sample allocation not given. For vaccine and placebo recipients, the sequenced repertoires came from samples collected on day 63 after the first injection. Libraries were constructed by the immunoSEQ multiplex PCR assay. TCRdb limited this immuneACCESS table to in-frame rearrangements with V and J called. A share of clones is missing; checked studies link under half to unresolved V genes, and the rest is unexplained. This sample lists roughly 350,000 clones; roughly 84% were detected once. The ten largest account for 3.4% of the sample. This material consisted of peripheral blood, taken in a trial of Ad26.COV2.S vaccine versus placebo. These TCRs come from a person aged 18-60 years who received the Ad26.COV2.S COVID-19 vaccine or a placebo.

The chain joins TRBV19 to TRBJ2-7, with 9 bases fitting TRBD1. From germline, CDR1 is LNHDA and CDR2 SQIVND (reference sequence). CDR3 length: 13 amino acids. J gave up 5 bases and V 3 bases, and 2 bases lay outside the gene matches. The CDR3 DNA is TGTGCCAGTAGTATGACAGGGGGTCACGAGCAGTACTTC. Encoded protein: CASSMTGGHEQYF. Full variable domain (outside the CDR3, taken from reference TRBV19 and TRBJ2-7): DGGITQSPKYLFRKEGQNVTLSCEQNLNHDAMYWYRQDPGQGLRLIYYSQIVNDFQKGDIAEGYSVSREKKESFPLTVTSAQKNPTAFYLCASSMTGGHEQYFGPGTRLTVT.

The chain has TRBV5-5 and TRBJ1-2, with 7 nucleotides matching TRBD1. V shed 4 bases, J shed 5 bases, and the junction held 14 bases outside the gene matches. The CDR3 runs 16 residues. The germline gives CDR1 SGHKS, CDR2 YYEKEE (reference sequence). CDR3 region: CASSPTGALTRYGYTF. CDR3 coding DNA: TGTGCCAGCAGCCCCACAGGGGCCCTAACTAGGTATGGCTACACCTTC. The full variable domain, its missing parts supplied by reference TRBV5-5 and TRBJ1-2, is DAGVTQSPTHLIKTRGQQVTLRCSPISGHKSVSWYQQVLGQGPQFIFQYYEKEERGRGNFPDRFSARQFPNYSSELNVNALLLGDSALYLCASSPTGALTRYGYTFGSGTRLTVV.

V gene TRBV7-8 combines with J gene TRBJ1-2, with D possibly being TRBD1 (5 bases). There are 12 residues in the CDR3. In germline, CDR1 is SGHVS, CDR2 FQNEAQ. The ends were cut back, 5 bases at V and 2 bases at J, with 6 bases in the middle. The DNA for the CDR3 is TGTGCCAGCAGCCGACAGAACTATGGCTACACCTTC. Its protein is CASSRQNYGYTF.

The chain employs TRBV7-9 and TRBJ2-7; 12 positions agree with TRBD2. Germline CDR1 and CDR2: SEHNR and FQNEAQ (reference sequence). The V gene end was trimmed by 1 base and the J gene end by 0 bases; junction bases not matched to a gene: 1. The CDR3 runs to 16 residues. CDR3 DNA sequence: TGTGCCAGCAGCTTAGGACTAGCGGGGGACTCCTACGAGCAGTACTTC. Its translation is CASSLGLAGDSYEQYF. The full variable domain, completed using reference TRBV7-9 and TRBJ2-7, is DTGVSQNPRHKITKRGQNVTFRCDPISEHNRLYWYRQTLGQGPEFLTYFQNEAQLEKSRLLSDRFSAERPKGSFSTLEIQRTEQGDSAMYLCASSLGLAGDSYEQYFGPGTRLTVT.

The chain couples TRBV7-2 to TRBJ1-2; 11 nucleotides agree with TRBD1. The germline CDR1 and CDR2 sequences are SGHTA and FQGNSA. CDR3 length: 16 residues. V shed 1 base and J 4 bases; nucleotides not matched to a gene: 5. The CDR3 is CASSLGGTGGIYGYTF. CDR3 coding DNA: TGTGCCAGCAGCTTAGGGGGGACAGGGGGAATCTATGGCTACACCTTC.

The chain employs TRBV3-1 (or the pseudogene TRBV3-2) and TRBJ2-1, with TRBD1 matching 8 bases. The CDR3 contains 16 residues. CDR1 is LGHDT, CDR2 YNNKEL, per germline (reference sequence). V was clipped by 1 base and J by 3 bases; unmatched bases: 5. The CDR3 here is CASSQGHRGNYNEQFF. CDR3 coding DNA: TGTGCCAGCAGCCAAGGACACAGGGGGAACTACAATGAGCAGTTCTTC.

This chain connects TRBV5-4 to TRBJ2-7, with D tentatively TRBD2 (6 bases). The germline gives CDR1 SGHNT, CDR2 YYREEE (reference sequence). The V and J ends lost 1 base and 5 bases respectively, with 16 bases between them. CDR3 size: 15 residues. Here the CDR3 DNA reads TGTGCCAGCAGCTTGTTTAGCGGACAAAGCCACGAGCAGTACTTC. Its translation is CASSLFSGQSHEQYF.

The chain recombines TRBV12-3 or TRBV12-4 with TRBJ2-3; D is undetermined. The CDR3 extends over 12 amino acids. V was cut by 4 bases and J by 5 bases, with 7 bases left in between. CDR3 amino acids: CASSSHRDTQYF. As DNA, the CDR3 is TGTGCCAGCAGTTCCCACAGAGATACGCAGTATTTT.

V usage is TRBV7-3 and J usage is TRBJ2-7, with 7 bases fitting TRBD1. There are 14 residues in the CDR3. V lost 2 bases to trimming and J lost 5 bases; unmatched junction nucleotides: 6. CDR1 SGHTA and CDR2 FQGTGA come from the germline V gene. CDR3 sequence (DNA): TGTGCCAGCAGCTTAGGGGACAGTGTCGACGAGCAGTACTTC. Amino acid sequence: CASSLGDSVDEQYF. The full variable domain, in which reference TRBV7-3 and TRBJ2-7 provide the parts outside the CDR3, is GAGVSQTPSNKVTEKGKYVELRCDPISGHTALYWYRQSLGQGPEFLIYFQGTGAADDSGLPNDRFFAVRPEGSVSTLKIQRTERGDSAVYLCASSLGDSVDEQYFGPGTRLTVT.

The gene calls are TRBV19 and TRBJ2-1; 10 positions match TRBD1. J was trimmed by 10 bases and V by 3 bases; bases with no gene match: 9. The CDR3 runs 15 residues. The germline CDR1 and CDR2 sequences are LNHDA and SQIVND (reference sequence). The CDR3 is CASSIRTGGLDEQFF. The CDR3 nucleotides are TGTGCCAGTAGTATTCGGACAGGGGGACTTGACGAGCAGTTCTTC.

The rearrangement joins TRBV10-3 to TRBJ1-2; D possibly corresponds to TRBD1 (5 bases). The CDR3 totals 12 residues. V was cut by 3 bases and J by 8 bases, with 10 bases left in between. Germline CDR1 reads ENHRY; CDR2 reads SYGVKD. CDR3 DNA: TGTGCCATCAGTGACCGGGGCCGAGGCTACACCTTC. It translates to CAISDRGRGYTF.

This chain links TRBV4-1 with TRBJ2-4; D not resolved. The V end was cut by 1 base, the J end by 5 bases, with 9 bases between. CDR3 length: 14 amino acids. In germline, CDR1 is MGHRA, CDR2 YSYEKL. The CDR3 nucleotides read TGCGCCAGCAGCCAAGTCGGTACACAAAACATTCAGTACTTC. Translated, it gives CASSQVGTQNIQYF.

This chain uses TRBV21-1 with TRBJ2-7; the listed D gene, TRBD2, was not tested against the DNA. TRBV21-1 is noted as a pseudogene. This CDR3 has 16 residues. CDR3 DNA sequence: TGTGCCAGCAGCCCCAGGGAACTAGCGAGCTCCTACGAGCAGTACTTC. Protein product: CASSPRELASSYEQYF.

This rearrangement joins TRBV5-8 to TRBJ1-2; perhaps TRBD1 as D (5 bases). The CDR3 is made up of 14 amino acids. CDR1 and CDR2 (germline): SGHTS, YDEGEE. V lost 5 bases and J 4 bases, leaving 15 bases between the germline ends. The CDR3 DNA reads as TGTGCCAGCAGAACGTTCATGGGGGGCTATGGCTACACCTTC. Amino acid sequence: CASRTFMGGYGYTF. Complete variable domain (other parts from reference TRBV5-8 and TRBJ1-2): EAGVTQSPTHLIKTRGQQATLRCSPISGHTSVYWYQQALGLGLQFLLWYDEGEERNRGNFPPRFSGRQFPNYSSELNVNALELEDSALYLCASRTFMGGYGYTFGSGTRLTVV.

The V call is TRBV4-2, the J call TRBJ2-5; D perhaps matches TRBD2 (6 bases). Germline CDR1 LGHNA, CDR2 YNFKEQ. The ends were cut back, 6 bases at V and 4 bases at J, with 18 bases in the middle. The CDR3 totals 15 residues. Written as DNA, the CDR3 is TGTGCCAGCAGGCCCGGGACTCAGTCAAGAGAGACCCAGTACTTC. This codes for CASRPGTQSRETQYF.

This clone was counted between two and nine times. The CDR3 region has the DNA TGCAGCGTTGAAGATGACAGGGCGAGCTCCTACGAGCAGTACTTC. Protein sequence: CSVEDDRASSYEQYF. The chain carries TRBV29-1 and TRBJ2-7, with 7 bases aligning to TRBD1. The CDR3 covers 15 residues. Germline V lookup: CDR1 SQVTM, CDR2 ANQGSEA. The J segment lost 0 bases and the V segment lost 0 bases, leaving 5 bases of the junction unmatched.

V usage is TRBV29-1 and J usage is TRBJ2-7; TRBD2 matches at 14 bases. Germline CDR1 and CDR2: SQVTM and ANQGSEA. The CDR3 consists of 13 residues. With V trimmed by 5 bases and J by 4 bases, 1 base remained unmatched. This chain's CDR3 is CSVRTSGGYEQYF. In DNA, the CDR3 is TGCAGCGTTCGGACTAGCGGGGGGTACGAGCAGTACTTC.

This chain links TRBV27 with TRBJ1-3; a possible D gene is TRBD1 (6 bases). Germline CDR1 reads MNHEY; CDR2 reads SMNVEV (reference sequence). This CDR3 has 14 residues. V lost 2 bases to trimming and J lost 4 bases, with 9 bases between them. In DNA form, the CDR3 reads TGTGCCAGCAGTTTAGACAGGACCGGAAACACCATATATTTT. Protein product: CASSLDRTGNTIYF.

The chain joins TRBV2 to TRBJ2-7; D might be TRBD1 or TRBD2, each matching 5 bases. This CDR3 is 13 amino acids long. Trimming cost V 6 bases and J 3 bases, with 12 bases left between them. CDR1 is SNHLY and CDR2 is FYNNEI in the germline V gene. CDR3 sequence: CASRWDPLYEQYF. CDR3 bases: TGTGCCAGCAGATGGGACCCTCTCTACGAGCAGTACTTC.

In this sample, this clone turned up once. The J gene is TRBJ2-3, the V gene TRBV29-1, with a weak D call TRBD1 (6 bases). Trimming took 1 base from V and 5 from J, leaving 13 bases between them. The CDR3 spans 14 residues. Looked up from germline, CDR1 is SQVTM and CDR2 is ANQGSEA. This CDR3 reads CSVEGSAGEDTQYF. In DNA form, the CDR3 reads TGCAGCGTTGAAGGAAGCGCAGGGGAAGATACGCAGTATTTT.

This chain links TRBV30 with TRBJ1-1, with 9 bases matching TRBD1. In germline, CDR1 is GTSNPN, CDR2 SVGIG (reference sequence). After removal of 0 bases from V and 4 bases from J, the junction contained 9 bases not matched to a gene. The CDR3 length is 16 residues. The CDR3: CAWSVRITGGPTEAFF. The CDR3 DNA sequence: TGTGCCTGGAGTGTACGAATAACAGGGGGCCCCACTGAAGCTTTCTTT.

This clone has just one count. The chain has TRBV27 and TRBJ1-4; D uncertain. The germline V gene encodes CDR1 MNHEY and CDR2 SMNVEV (reference sequence). CDR3 length: 15 residues. Trimming cost V 6 bases and J 1 base, with 12 bases left between them. The chain's CDR3 is CASSPSVGTNEKLFF. CDR3 nucleotides: TGTGCCAGCAGCCCCAGTGTGGGAACTAATGAAAAACTGTTTTTT.